This T cell receptor (beta chain) was profiled in a study of early T cells in non-severe SARS-CoV-2 infection. Study information: With bulk RNA from unsorted whole blood as input, sequencing yielded unpaired chains. Study-level results: Private and CD4 specificities were missed by VDJdb matching, which favored anti-spike CD8 responses.

CDR1 is SGHRS and CDR2 is YFSETQ in the germline V gene. The CDR3 is 14 residues long. Trimming shortened V by 0 bases and J by 5 bases, and 9 bases separated the two germline ends. About this clonotype itself: What it binds is unknown.

TCRdb reprocessed the 5' RACE reads with MiXCR, giving one entry per CDR3 protein. This sample has 97,000 or so distinct CDR3 sequences; around 14% occur once, and the top ten carry 5.5% to 7%. The sequence was collected from an adult who was a healthcare worker with PCR-confirmed SARS-CoV-2 infection or an uninfected control (not recorded which). The material sequenced was whole blood. The gene calls are TRBV5-1 and TRBJ2-1; D perhaps matches TRBD2 (6 bases). CDR3 DNA sequence: TGCGCCAGCAGCTTGGGCGGGATTAACAATGAGCAGTTCTTC. Protein product: CASSLGGINNEQFF.